Sequencing of this T cell receptor (beta chain) was carried out in a study of blood T cell repertoires in COVID-19 (dated by TCRdb to the early 2020s). In the study overall: Samples from collaborators originated in the United States, Italy and Spain and spanned both the acute and convalescent phases of COVID-19. The material from the prospective study consisted of cDNA or gDNA derived from T cells, B-cell-depleted T cells, or PBMCs. The dataset comprised deeply sampled blood TCRbeta repertoires from subjects exposed to, actively infected with, or recovered from COVID-19. The repertoires were released in a freely available public database intended as a resource for research on the immune response to SARS-CoV-2. Samples came from the ongoing ImmuneRACE study (first 160 participants) plus 1,254 subjects from 6 global collaborators. A de-identified subject ID, COVID-19 status, age in years and sex were almost always included in the sample metadata. Where HLA class I and class II types were available, the types were taken from metadata supplied by the sample provider, not from assay-based typing.

Looking up the germline V gene (reference sequence) yields CDR1 SGHAT and CDR2 FQDESV. The CDR3, from cysteine to phenylalanine, totals 15 residues. CDR3 DNA only is kept here, 45 bases in frame from base 1. V is cut by 6 bases and J by 2 bases, and the space between the germline ends is 17 bases. TCRbeta CDR3 regions were amplified from genomic DNA by means of the immunoSEQ Assay, a bias-controlled multiplex PCR. Regarding the original processing steps: Nucleated cell counts per sample were estimated from amplification of reference gene primers within the assay. To quantify the absolute abundance of each unique TCRbeta CDR3 rearrangement, sequence reads were collapsed and filtered. For each sample, productive Simpson clonality was calculated by taking the square root of Simpson's diversity index across productive rearrangements. Not all clones reach the TCRdb copy of this immuneACCESS table, which keeps in-frame sequences only. Checked studies attribute under half of the gap to unresolved V genes and leave the rest unexplained. The V and J calls and the clone size are those of that table, but D and trimming were determined from the DNA. Here the sample has fewer than 20,000 clones; 90% to 95% occur a single time. Clones ranked in the top ten supply more than 4% of the sample.

Collaborating institutions collected whole blood in K2EDTA tubes following their own protocols. For TCRbeta analysis, collaborators shipped samples as frozen whole blood, isolated PBMCs, or DNA extracted from either of those sample types. Concerning this clone: No antigen is known for it. Nothing much larger sits one base from this clone, and base qualities are not available.

Findings and caveats that apply to the study as a whole: The amount of clinical and demographic metadata varied by source and participant and was provided uncurated.

The chain employs TRBV11-1 and TRBJ2-7; perhaps TRBD1 is the D gene, with 6 bases matching. The sample consisted of peripheral blood. The receptor comes from a man between 60 and 75 years old with active COVID-19. The CDR3 reads CASRLQGGGTYEQYF. The sequenced DNA: TGTGCCAGCAGGTTACAGGGTGGGGGCACCTACGAGCAGTACTTC.